The present TCR beta chain was sequenced within a study of blood T cell repertoires in COVID-19. Study-wide background: Collection of acute and convalescent COVID-19 samples took place in the United States, Italy and Spain. Sources were T cells, B-cell-depleted T cells, or PBMCs; the material itself was cDNA or gDNA.

Study processing details: Amplification of reference gene primers provided the estimated nucleated cell counts. Sequencing used immunoSEQ multiplex PCR; TCRdb keeps in-frame clones, though not all of them. That table is the source of V, J and clone size, and D and trimming were worked out from the DNA. This sample carries hundreds of thousands of clones, roughly 86% of them seen once, and the ten largest clones take around 2.1%. Germline V gives CDR1 ENHRY, CDR2 SYGVKD. V shed 9 bases, J shed 0 bases, and the junction held 7 bases outside the gene matches. The CDR3 has 15 amino acids. The specimen was peripheral blood. The clonotype was recovered from a woman in her twenties or thirties who had recovered from COVID-19. The V call is TRBV10-3, the J call TRBJ1-3, with 8 bases that match TRBD1. CDR3 sequence reads: CAIGTGGSSGNTIYF. CDR3 DNA sequence: TGTGCCATAGGGACAGGCGGCAGCTCTGGAAACACCATATATTTT.